The rows below give T cell receptor beta chains drawn from one sample of a study of blood T cell repertoires in COVID-19. Clones were read by immunoSEQ multiplex PCR, and TCRdb kept only the in-frame ones, dropping some. Among 52,000 or so clones listed, under 85% were seen once. Sequences were obtained from peripheral blood. These receptors originate from a man aged 35 to 55 with acute or convalescent COVID-19. Each CDR3 is given with its conserved first and last residue. Fields, in order: J gene, D gene, V gene, clone size, CDR3 protein, CDR3 DNA. D genes are given only for firm matches. Size tells how often a clone was seen (once, few, many) or the class of an expanded clone, and some rows leave it out.

J: TRBJ1-3; D: -; V: TRBV29-1; size: -; CDR3: CSARGGSYSGNTIYF; DNA: TGCAGCGCCCGCGGAGGAAGCTACTCTGGAAACACCATATATTTT
J: TRBJ1-1; D: -; V: TRBV2; size: -; CDR3: CASALQGGSTEAFF; DNA: TGTGCCAGCGCATTACAGGGCGGGAGCACTGAAGCTTTCTTT
J: TRBJ2-7; D: TRBD1; V: TRBV24-1; size: -; CDR3: CATSDPGQGASEQYF; DNA: TGTGCCACCAGTGACCCCGGACAGGGGGCGTCCGAGCAGTACTTC
J: TRBJ1-2; D: TRBD1; V: TRBV28; size: -; CDR3: CASYWGQGNYGYTF; DNA: TGTGCCAGCTACTGGGGACAGGGAAACTATGGCTACACCTTC
J: TRBJ2-5; D: TRBD1; V: TRBV3-1/TRBV3-2; size: -; CDR3: CASSPRGQETQYF; DNA: TGTGCCAGCAGCCCCAGGGGGCAAGAGACCCAGTACTTC
J: TRBJ1-1; D: -; V: TRBV7-2; size: -; CDR3: CASSKDRLANTEAFF; DNA: TGTGCCAGCAGCAAAGACAGGTTAGCGAACACTGAAGCTTTCTTT
J: TRBJ2-2; D: -; V: TRBV6-2/TRBV6-3; size: few; CDR3: CASSPLGGISGELFF; DNA: TGTGCCAGCAGTCCCTTGGGCGGGATTTCCGGGGAGCTGTTTTTT
J: TRBJ2-5; D: TRBD2; V: TRBV29-1; size: once; CDR3: CSVPRGKGRVETQYF; DNA: TGCAGCGTTCCCCGGGGTAAGGGGAGGGTAGAGACCCAGTACTTC
J: TRBJ2-1; D: TRBD2; V: TRBV5-1; size: few; CDR3: CASSLGFGSGRGVEQFF; DNA: TGCGCCAGCAGCTTGGGCTTTGGTAGCGGGAGAGGAGTTGAGCAGTTCTTC
J: TRBJ1-6; D: TRBD1; V: TRBV6-6; size: -; CDR3: CASSYLQGVDSPLHF; DNA: TGTGCCAGCAGTTACCTACAGGGGGTGGATTCACCCCTCCACTTT
J: TRBJ1-3; D: -; V: TRBV4-2; size: -; CDR3: CASSQDSRLNTIYF; DNA: TGTGCCAGCAGCCAAGATAGTCGGTTGAACACCATATATTTT
J: TRBJ1-1; D: -; V: TRBV21-1; size: -; CDR3: CASSKLQQGPFLLNTEAFF; DNA: TGTGCCAGCAGCAAGCTACAACAGGGACCCTTTTTGTTGAACACTGAAGCTTTCTTT
J: TRBJ2-4; D: TRBD2; V: TRBV2; size: -; CDR3: CASSEGTSGSNIQYF; DNA: TGTGCCAGCAGTGAGGGGACTAGCGGGAGTAACATTCAGTACTTC
J: TRBJ2-3; D: TRBD1; V: TRBV18; size: -; CDR3: CASSRGSGGADTQYF; DNA: TGTGCCAGCTCCCGGGGATCAGGGGGCGCAGATACGCAGTATTTT
J: TRBJ2-5; D: -; V: TRBV5-1; size: -; CDR3: CASSPGVGFQETQYF; DNA: TGCGCCAGCAGCCCGGGGGTTGGATTTCAAGAGACCCAGTACTTC
J: TRBJ1-5; D: -; V: TRBV6-5; size: -; CDR3: CASAQGNSNQPQHF; DNA: TGTGCCAGCGCTCAGGGGAATAGCAATCAGCCCCAGCATTTT
J: TRBJ1-5; D: TRBD1; V: TRBV19; size: -; CDR3: CASSREAGGGGGNQPQHF; DNA: TGTGCCAGTAGTAGGGAGGCAGGGGGCGGAGGTGGCAATCAGCCCCAGCATTTT
J: TRBJ1-2; D: -; V: TRBV15; size: -; CDR3: CATSSRERPYGYTF; DNA: TGTGCCACCAGCTCCAGGGAAAGACCCTATGGCTACACCTTC
J: TRBJ1-2; D: TRBD1; V: TRBV4-2; size: -; CDR3: CASSQKDRENYGYTF; DNA: TGTGCCAGCAGCCAGAAAGACAGGGAGAACTATGGCTACACCTTC
J: TRBJ2-3; D: TRBD1; V: TRBV5-6; size: -; CDR3: CASSFTGADTQYF; DNA: TGTGCCAGCAGCTTTACAGGGGCAGATACGCAGTATTTT
J: TRBJ1-3; D: TRBD1; V: TRBV10-3; size: -; CDR3: CAISPRGTGANTIYF; DNA: TGTGCCATCAGTCCCCGCGGGACAGGAGCAAACACCATATATTTT
J: TRBJ2-1; D: -; V: TRBV7-2; size: few; CDR3: CASGLNYNEQFF; DNA: TGTGCCAGCGGACTGAATTACAATGAGCAGTTCTTC
J: TRBJ1-6; D: -; V: TRBV9; size: once; CDR3: CASSLGSNSPLHF; DNA: TGTGCCAGCAGCCTAGGAAGCAATTCACCCCTCCACTTT
J: TRBJ1-5; D: -; V: TRBV30; size: -; CDR3: CAWRIESPINQPQHF; DNA: TGTGCCTGGAGAATAGAGTCTCCGATCAATCAGCCCCAGCATTTT
J: TRBJ2-7; D: TRBD2; V: TRBV7-6; size: -; CDR3: CASSRGTSGSYEQYF; DNA: TGTGCCAGCAGCCGAGGGACTAGCGGTTCCTACGAGCAGTACTTC
J: TRBJ1-3; D: TRBD1; V: TRBV30; size: -; CDR3: CAWDKTGTGIGNTIYF; DNA: TGTGCCTGGGACAAAACCGGGACAGGGATTGGAAACACCATATATTTT
J: TRBJ2-3; D: TRBD2; V: TRBV2; size: -; CDR3: CASRKTSGGTDTQYF; DNA: TGTGCCAGCCGGAAGACTAGCGGGGGCACAGATACGCAGTATTTT
J: TRBJ1-6; D: -; V: TRBV27; size: -; CDR3: CASSVKGDYSPLHF; DNA: TGTGCCAGCAGCGTAAAAGGGGATTATTCACCCCTCCACTTT
J: TRBJ1-5; D: -; V: TRBV6-5; size: medium-sized; CDR3: CASTPTLEGGQPQHF; DNA: TGTGCCAGCACCCCAACCCTTGAGGGAGGACAGCCCCAGCATTTT
J: TRBJ1-1; D: TRBD1; V: TRBV5-1; size: -; CDR3: CASSLELGTGNTEAFF; DNA: TGCGCCAGCAGCTTGGAACTCGGGACAGGGAACACTGAAGCTTTCTTT
J: TRBJ1-6; D: -; V: TRBV14; size: -; CDR3: CASSSEGSPLHF; DNA: TGTGCCAGCAGCAGTGAGGGTTCACCCCTCCACTTT
J: TRBJ1-1; D: TRBD1; V: TRBV29-1; size: -; CDR3: CSVREGGQRTEAFF; DNA: TGCAGCGTGAGGGAAGGGGGCCAGAGAACTGAAGCTTTCTTT
J: TRBJ2-5; D: TRBD1; V: TRBV19; size: -; CDR3: CASTPPGQGARETQYF; DNA: TGTGCCAGTACCCCACCGGGACAGGGGGCGCGGGAGACCCAGTACTTC
J: TRBJ1-1; D: TRBD1; V: TRBV3-1/TRBV3-2; size: -; CDR3: CASSPTDRGSRGTEAFF; DNA: TGTGCCAGCAGCCCTACTGACAGGGGCTCACGGGGAACTGAAGCTTTCTTT
J: TRBJ2-3; D: -; V: TRBV9; size: -; CDR3: CASSEPRDTQYF; DNA: TGTGCCAGCAGCGAGCCCCGAGATACGCAGTATTTT
J: TRBJ2-5; D: -; V: TRBV10-1; size: -; CDR3: CASSRELEETQYF; DNA: TGCGCCAGCAGCCGGGAGCTTGAAGAGACCCAGTACTTC
J: TRBJ1-2; D: -; V: TRBV7-9; size: -; CDR3: CASSLDPGRDYGYTF; DNA: TGTGCCAGCAGCTTAGATCCAGGGAGGGACTATGGCTACACCTTC
J: TRBJ2-5; D: -; V: TRBV12-5; size: -; CDR3: CASALWGVETQYF; DNA: TGTGCTAGTGCCCTTTGGGGGGTGGAGACCCAGTACTTC
J: TRBJ2-1; D: -; V: TRBV5-1; size: -; CDR3: CASSGRTGQHGEQFF; DNA: TGCGCCAGCAGCGGGAGGACAGGCCAGCACGGTGAGCAGTTCTTC
J: TRBJ1-4; D: -; V: TRBV19; size: -; CDR3: CASSISETEKLFF; DNA: TGTGCCAGTAGTATTAGCGAAACGGAAAAACTGTTTTTT
J: TRBJ1-1; D: -; V: TRBV15; size: -; CDR3: CATRTQDRYTEAFF; DNA: TGTGCCACCAGAACCCAGGACAGATACACTGAAGCTTTCTTT
J: TRBJ2-7; D: -; V: TRBV15; size: -; CDR3: CATSRVQGEQYF; DNA: TGTGCCACCAGCAGAGTTCAGGGCGAGCAGTACTTC
J: TRBJ2-2; D: TRBD2; V: TRBV5-1; size: few; CDR3: CASSRREVTGELFF; DNA: TGCGCCAGCAGCCGGCGGGAGGTAACCGGGGAGCTGTTTTTT
J: TRBJ1-1; D: TRBD1; V: TRBV18; size: once; CDR3: CASSPMDRVPFF; DNA: TGTGCCAGCTCACCCATGGACAGGGTTCCTTTCTTT
J: TRBJ1-2; D: TRBD1; V: TRBV5-5; size: -; CDR3: CASSLVAGGHTF; DNA: TGTGCCAGCAGCTTGGTGGCAGGGGGCCACACCTTC
J: TRBJ2-7; D: TRBD2; V: TRBV2; size: -; CDR3: CASRSASGRNYEQYF; DNA: TGTGCCAGCAGGTCTGCTAGCGGGAGGAACTACGAGCAGTACTTC
J: TRBJ2-3; D: TRBD2; V: TRBV10-3; size: -; CDR3: CAISGRTDTQYF; DNA: TGTGCCATCAGCGGGAGGACAGATACGCAGTATTTT
J: TRBJ2-1; D: TRBD1; V: TRBV29-1; size: -; CDR3: CSVRTGVNEQFF; DNA: TGCAGCGTCAGGACAGGGGTCAATGAGCAGTTCTTC
J: TRBJ1-1; D: -; V: TRBV28; size: -; CDR3: CASSLSPGEAFF; DNA: TGTGCCAGCAGTTTGTCTCCAGGTGAAGCTTTCTTT
J: TRBJ1-3; D: TRBD1; V: TRBV7-2; size: few; CDR3: CASSLLAGGNTIYF; DNA: TGTGCCAGCAGCTTATTGGCAGGGGGGAACACCATATATTTT
J: TRBJ1-4; D: -; V: TRBV7-9; size: -; CDR3: CASSLPGTLGGEKLFF; DNA: TGTGCCAGCAGTCTACCAGGGACACTCGGAGGCGAAAAACTGTTTTTT
J: TRBJ2-7; D: TRBD1; V: TRBV5-6; size: -; CDR3: CASSAPGQGGLEQYF; DNA: TGTGCCAGCAGCGCACCGGGACAGGGGGGTCTAGAGCAGTACTTC
J: TRBJ2-5; D: TRBD2; V: TRBV4-2; size: -; CDR3: CASSPSGRERETQYF; DNA: TGTGCCAGCAGCCCTAGCGGGAGGGAACGAGAGACCCAGTACTTC